This paragraph covers one T cell receptor (beta chain) sequence. The antigen it binds to is not known. Base qualities were left out, and no much larger clone turns up one base away. From cysteine to phenylalanine, the CDR3 is 15 amino acids long. The entry retains the CDR3 DNA only, 45 bases that are in frame from base 1. Deletion took 6 bases off V and 13 bases off J, with a span of 28 bases between the germline ends. This sample is part of a study of shared clonotypes between healthy human individuals (dated by TCRdb to 2020 to 2022). About the full investigation: The cohort comprised two women and a few men aged 18 to 49 years. For each donor, CD4 naive and CD4 memory were each given three plates, CD8 naive was given two plates, and CD8 memory was given one plate. Blood TCR repertoires of roughly five healthy adults were deeply sequenced to estimate repertoire size and the extent of clonotype sharing between individuals. To increase sequencing depth and limit assay-specific biases, TCR repertoire library preparation and sequencing were carried out by different laboratories using diverse techniques. Per donor, leukapheresis produced somewhere between about 0.85 and 10 billion PBMCs.

Summary of the overall study and its limitations: Rarefaction of sorted-subset datasets indicated incomplete sequencing despite the large sequencing depth. Compared with non-shared clonotypes, the clonotypes found in all four sorted-subset donors had higher generation probabilities. When a few donors were compared, the shared fraction of clonotypes was roughly 4.8% for naive CD4, roughly 3.3% for naive CD8, more than 2% for memory CD4, and less than 0.45% for memory CD8. Larger estimated clonotype richness was generally found for naive subsets than for memory subsets. Sampling was restricted to blood, and TCR repertoires in tissue are likely to differ from TCR repertoires in blood. Based on pairwise subsampling, the degree of clonotype sharing among donors was expected to be affected by sequencing depth. The genetic and exposure-history diversity represented was limited by the small number of donors.

The donors were healthy, HIV-negative adults with no recently reported acute infections or vaccinations. Every donor was a Caucasian adult residing in Nashville, Tennessee, USA. CD4+ T cells were enriched by magnetic negative selection, after which naive cells were positively selected on CD45RA and the negative fraction was taken as the memory subset. Blood was collected by leukapheresis, and PBMCs were isolated by Ficoll-Histopaque density gradient centrifugation and then cryopreserved in liquid nitrogen vapor phase. Analytical flow cytometry was used to check the purity and quantity of every magnetically sorted T cell population. Genomic DNA was isolated from each sorted fraction and quantified by UV absorbance on a Nanodrop 2000c. Using the deep immunoSEQ assay, TCR CDR3 regions were amplified from genomic DNA by multiplex PCR. Genomic DNA extracted from each cell subset was distributed evenly over all wells of several immunoSEQ 96-well plates, and each plate served as one replicate. For sorted subsets, each replicate PCR was loaded with 200 ng genomic DNA, equivalent to 32,000 or so T cell genomes. Purified libraries were measured with a Qubit 3.0 fluorometer, size-checked on a Bioanalyzer 2100, and measured again with the KAPA Library Quantification kit. A separate single-read 150-cycle Illumina NextSeq 550 flow cell was used to sequence each immunoSEQ 96-well plate. In the authors' own workflow: Because only junctional sequences without quality scores were contained in the immunoSEQ output, filtering matching that applied to full-length reads could not be performed. Sequences were annotated with PyIR, a Python wrapper for IgBLAST v1.9, using IMGT germline references to assign V/J genes and CDR3. Reads were filtered out if the reads had weak V/J assignments (E-value above 1e-6), no CDR3, stop codons, out-of-frame junctions, or ambiguous translated residues. V3J clonotypes were defined as sequences sharing the same inferred V gene, J gene, and CDR3 amino acid sequence. Percentage overlap between repertoires was computed as shared unique clonotypes divided by the size of the smaller repertoire. Three approaches were used to assess repertoire richness: RTK rarefaction, the Chao1 estimator, and Recon v2.1 estimates of unobserved clonotypes. Generation probabilities were computed with OLGA for all TCRbeta clonotypes obtained by the gDNA method from four donors. This immuneACCESS table, as held by TCRdb, lists in-frame sequences with V and J called but not all clones. Of the missing ones, under half trace to an unresolved V gene in checked studies; the others have no known cause. V and J calls and clone size come straight from that table; D and trimming were deduced from the DNA. The sample contains about 710,000 clones, around four fifths of them found a single time. Of the sample, around 2% falls within the top ten clones.

The chain is made from TRBV23-1 and TRBJ2-7; the D segment cannot be called with confidence. TRBV23-1 is recorded as an ORF, its role being uncertain. The sequenced sample was memory CD4+ T cells sorted from blood. Interpreted using the paper, the cell subset or site label stands for: CD45RA-negative fraction. The sequence came from a woman between 25 and 40 years old in good health. The DNA sequence reads TGCGCCAGCAGAGTCAAGGGTCGGGTTCCTCTTTGTGCATACTTC. It translates to CASRVKGRVPLCAYF.